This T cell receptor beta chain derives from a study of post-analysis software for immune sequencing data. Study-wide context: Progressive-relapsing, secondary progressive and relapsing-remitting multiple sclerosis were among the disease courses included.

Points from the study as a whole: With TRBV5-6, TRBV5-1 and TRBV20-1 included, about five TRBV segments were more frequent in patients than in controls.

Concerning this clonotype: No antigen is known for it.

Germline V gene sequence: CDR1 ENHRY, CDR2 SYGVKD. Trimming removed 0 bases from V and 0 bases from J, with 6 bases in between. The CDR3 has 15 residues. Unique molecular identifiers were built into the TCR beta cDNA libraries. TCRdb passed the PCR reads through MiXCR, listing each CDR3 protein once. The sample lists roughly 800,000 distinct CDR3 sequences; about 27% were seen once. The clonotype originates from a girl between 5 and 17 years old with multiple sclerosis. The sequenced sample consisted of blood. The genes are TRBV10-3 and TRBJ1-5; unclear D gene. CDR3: CAISESYYSNQPQHF. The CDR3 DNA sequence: TGTGCCATCAGTGAGTCTTATTATAGCAATCAGCCCCAGCATTTT.